The source of this T cell receptor (beta chain) is a study of shared clonotypes between healthy human individuals. Findings and caveats of the study: Sample collection involved blood only; tissue repertoires are likely different.

Data came from immunoSEQ multiplex PCR; TCRdb stores just in-frame clones and leaves some out. The data show about 2.1 million clones, 90% to 95% seen once. Comment on this clone: Its target is not known.

CDR3 length equals 14 residues. Germline CDR1 reads LNHDA; CDR2 reads SQIVND (reference sequence). The V end was cut by 2 bases, the J end by 1 base, with 6 bases between. Naive CD8 cells lacked CD45RO, underwent positive selection for CCR7 and left out terminally differentiated effector memory CD45RA+ cells. The receptor comes from a man younger than 35 in good health. Some clones in this sample may be carry-over from other donors' samples. This chain connects TRBV19 to TRBJ2-1; no reliable D call. Sample: naive CD8+ T cells from PBMCs. The CDR3 region has the DNA TGTGCCAGTAGTATATCCCGGTCCTACAATGAGCAGTTCTTC. This translates into CASSISRSYNEQFF.